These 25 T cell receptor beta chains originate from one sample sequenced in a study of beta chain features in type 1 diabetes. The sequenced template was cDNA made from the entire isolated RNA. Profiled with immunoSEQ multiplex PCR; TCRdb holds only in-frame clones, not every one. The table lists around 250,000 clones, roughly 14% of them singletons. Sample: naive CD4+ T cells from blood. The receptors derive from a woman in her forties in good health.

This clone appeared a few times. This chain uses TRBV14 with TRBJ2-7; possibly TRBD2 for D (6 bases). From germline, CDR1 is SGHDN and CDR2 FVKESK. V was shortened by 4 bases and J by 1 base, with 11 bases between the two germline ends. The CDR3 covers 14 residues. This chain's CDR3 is CASSRFGGSYEQYF. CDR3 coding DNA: TGTGCCAGCAGCCGGTTCGGGGGTTCCTACGAGCAGTACTTC.

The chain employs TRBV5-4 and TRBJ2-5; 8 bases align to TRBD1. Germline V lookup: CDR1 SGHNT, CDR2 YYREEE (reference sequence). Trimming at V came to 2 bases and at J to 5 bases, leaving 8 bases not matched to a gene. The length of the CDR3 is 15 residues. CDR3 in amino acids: CASSFFRGRLETQYF. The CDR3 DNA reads TGTGCCAGCAGCTTTTTCAGGGGGCGCCTGGAGACCCAGTACTTC.

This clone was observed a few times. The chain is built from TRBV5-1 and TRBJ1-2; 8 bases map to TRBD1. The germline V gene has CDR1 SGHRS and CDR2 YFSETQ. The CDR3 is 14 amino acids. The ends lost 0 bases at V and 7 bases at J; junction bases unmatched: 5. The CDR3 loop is CASSLGQGTSGYTF. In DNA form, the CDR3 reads TGCGCCAGCAGCTTGGGACAGGGGACTTCTGGCTACACCTTC.

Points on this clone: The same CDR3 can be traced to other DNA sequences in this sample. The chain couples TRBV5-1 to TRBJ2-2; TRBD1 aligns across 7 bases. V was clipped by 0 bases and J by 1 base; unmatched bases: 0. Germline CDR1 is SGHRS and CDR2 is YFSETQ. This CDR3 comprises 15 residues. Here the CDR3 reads CASSLGQGNTGELFF. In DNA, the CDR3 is TGCGCCAGCAGCTTGGGACAGGGGAACACCGGGGAGCTGTTTTTT.

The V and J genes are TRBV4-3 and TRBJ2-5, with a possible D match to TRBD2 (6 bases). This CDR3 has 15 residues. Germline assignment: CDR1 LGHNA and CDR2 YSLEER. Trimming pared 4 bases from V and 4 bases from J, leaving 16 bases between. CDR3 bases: TGCGCCAGCAGCCTTGGACCGGGAGTTGGAGAGACCCAGTACTTC. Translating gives CASSLGPGVGETQYF.

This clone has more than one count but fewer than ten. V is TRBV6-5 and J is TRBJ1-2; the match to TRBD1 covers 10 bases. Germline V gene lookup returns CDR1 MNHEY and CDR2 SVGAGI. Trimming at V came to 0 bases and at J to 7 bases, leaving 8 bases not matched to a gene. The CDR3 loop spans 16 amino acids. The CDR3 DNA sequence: TGTGCCAGCAGTTACTCTGCGACAGGGGGCGTCGGTGGCTACACCTTC. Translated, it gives CASSYSATGGVGGYTF.

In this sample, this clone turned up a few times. CDR3 coding DNA: TGTGCCAGCAGCCTCCACCGGACAGGGGACACTGAAGCTTTCTTT. This gives the protein CASSLHRTGDTEAFF. The chain joins TRBV9 to TRBJ1-1, with TRBD1 matching 9 bases. This CDR3 spans 15 amino acids. J was trimmed by 3 bases and V by 4 bases; bases with no gene match: 7. Germline CDR1 is SGDLS and CDR2 is YYNGEE.

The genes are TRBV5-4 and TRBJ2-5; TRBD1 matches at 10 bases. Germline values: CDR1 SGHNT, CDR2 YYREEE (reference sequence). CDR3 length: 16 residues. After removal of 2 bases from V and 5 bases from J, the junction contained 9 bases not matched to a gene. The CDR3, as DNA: TGTGCCAGCAGCTTAGGCAACGGACAGGGGGGCGAGACCCAGTACTTC. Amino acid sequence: CASSLGNGQGGETQYF.

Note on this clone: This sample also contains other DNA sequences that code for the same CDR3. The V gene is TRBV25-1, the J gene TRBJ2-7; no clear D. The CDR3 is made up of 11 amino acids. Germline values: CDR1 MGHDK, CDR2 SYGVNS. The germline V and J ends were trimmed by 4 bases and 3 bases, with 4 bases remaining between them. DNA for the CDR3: TGTGCCAGCAGTGCCCTCTACGAGCAGTACTTC. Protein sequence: CASSALYEQYF.

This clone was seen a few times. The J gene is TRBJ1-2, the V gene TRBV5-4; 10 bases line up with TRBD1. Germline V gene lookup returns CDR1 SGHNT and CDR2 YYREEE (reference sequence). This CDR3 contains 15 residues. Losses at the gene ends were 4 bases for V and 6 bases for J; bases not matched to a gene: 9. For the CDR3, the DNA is TGTGCCAGCAGCCTTCGTCCGGGACAGGGGAATGGCTACACCTTC. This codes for CASSLRPGQGNGYTF.

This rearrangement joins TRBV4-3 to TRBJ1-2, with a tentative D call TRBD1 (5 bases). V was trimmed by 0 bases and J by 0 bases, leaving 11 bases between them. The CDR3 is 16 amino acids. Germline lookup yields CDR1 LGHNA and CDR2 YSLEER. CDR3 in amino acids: CASSQDSDSANYGYTF. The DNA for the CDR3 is TGCGCCAGCAGCCAAGACTCCGACAGTGCTAACTATGGCTACACCTTC.

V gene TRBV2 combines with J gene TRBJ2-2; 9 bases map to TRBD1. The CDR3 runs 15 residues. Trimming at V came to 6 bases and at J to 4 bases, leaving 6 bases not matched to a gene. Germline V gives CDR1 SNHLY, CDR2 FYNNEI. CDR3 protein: CASRPGTGLTGELFF. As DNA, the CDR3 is TGTGCCAGCAGGCCCGGGACAGGGCTCACCGGGGAGCTGTTTTTT.

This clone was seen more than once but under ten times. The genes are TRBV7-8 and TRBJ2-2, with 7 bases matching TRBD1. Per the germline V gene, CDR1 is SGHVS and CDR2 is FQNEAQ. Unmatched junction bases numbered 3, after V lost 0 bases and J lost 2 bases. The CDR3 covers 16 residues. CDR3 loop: CASSLAVGGNTGELFF. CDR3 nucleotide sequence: TGTGCCAGCAGCTTAGCTGTAGGGGGCAACACCGGGGAGCTGTTTTTT. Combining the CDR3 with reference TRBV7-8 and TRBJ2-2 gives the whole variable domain GAGVSQSPRYKVAKRGQDVALRCDPISGHVSLFWYQQALGQGPEFLTYFQNEAQLDKSGLPSDRFFAERPEGSVSTLKIQRTQQEDSAVYLCASSLAVGGNTGELFFGEGSRLTVL.

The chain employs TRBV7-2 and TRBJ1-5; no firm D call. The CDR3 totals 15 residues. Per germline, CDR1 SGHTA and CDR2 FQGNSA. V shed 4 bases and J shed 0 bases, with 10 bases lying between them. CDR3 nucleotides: TGTGCCAGCAGCTATAGTCGGTTTAGCAATCAGCCCCAGCATTTT. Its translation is CASSYSRFSNQPQHF.

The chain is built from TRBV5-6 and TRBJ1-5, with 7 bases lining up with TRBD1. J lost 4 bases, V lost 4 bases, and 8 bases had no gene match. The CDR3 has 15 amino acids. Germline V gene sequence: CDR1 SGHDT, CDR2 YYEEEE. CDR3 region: CASSPRTGANQPQHF. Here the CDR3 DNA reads TGTGCCAGCAGCCCGCGGACAGGAGCTAATCAGCCCCAGCATTTT.

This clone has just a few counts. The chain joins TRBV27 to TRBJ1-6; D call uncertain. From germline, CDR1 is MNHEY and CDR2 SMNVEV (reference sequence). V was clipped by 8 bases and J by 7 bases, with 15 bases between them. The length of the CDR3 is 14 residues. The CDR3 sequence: CASSQPQANSPLHF. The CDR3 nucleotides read TGTGCCAGCTCGCAGCCCCAGGCCAATTCACCCCTCCACTTT.

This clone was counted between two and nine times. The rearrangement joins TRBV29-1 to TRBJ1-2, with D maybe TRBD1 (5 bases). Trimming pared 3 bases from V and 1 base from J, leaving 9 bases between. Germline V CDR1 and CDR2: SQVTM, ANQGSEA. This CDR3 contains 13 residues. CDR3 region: CSVEAGNNYGYTF. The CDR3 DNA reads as TGCAGCGTTGAGGCAGGGAATAACTATGGCTACACCTTC.

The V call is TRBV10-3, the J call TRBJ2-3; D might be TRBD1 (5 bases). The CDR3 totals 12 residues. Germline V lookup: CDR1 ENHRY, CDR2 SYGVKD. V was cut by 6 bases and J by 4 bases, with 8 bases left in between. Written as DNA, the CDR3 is TGTGCCATCAGGGACAACTCAGATACGCAGTATTTT. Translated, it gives CAIRDNSDTQYF.

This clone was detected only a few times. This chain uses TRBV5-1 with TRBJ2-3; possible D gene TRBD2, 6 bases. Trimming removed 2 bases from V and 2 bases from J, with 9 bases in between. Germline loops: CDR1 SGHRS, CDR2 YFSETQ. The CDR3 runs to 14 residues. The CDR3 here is CASSFTGVTDTQYF. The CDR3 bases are TGCGCCAGCAGCTTTACGGGGGTCACAGATACGCAGTATTTT. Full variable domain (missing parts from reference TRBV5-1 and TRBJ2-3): KAGVTQTPRYLIKTRGQQVTLSCSPISGHRSVSWYQQTPGQGLQFLFEYFSETQRNKGNFPGRFSGRQFSNSRSEMNVSTLELGDSALYLCASSFTGVTDTQYFGPGTRLTVL.

CDR3 region: CASKKQGWETQYF. Here the CDR3 DNA reads TGTGCCAGCAAAAAACAGGGTTGGGAGACCCAGTACTTC. The chain has TRBV6-1 and TRBJ2-5; the D gene is possibly TRBD1 (6 bases). The CDR3 has 13 residues. Germline V gives CDR1 MNHNS, CDR2 SASEGT. V lost 7 bases to trimming and J lost 5 bases, with 14 bases between them.

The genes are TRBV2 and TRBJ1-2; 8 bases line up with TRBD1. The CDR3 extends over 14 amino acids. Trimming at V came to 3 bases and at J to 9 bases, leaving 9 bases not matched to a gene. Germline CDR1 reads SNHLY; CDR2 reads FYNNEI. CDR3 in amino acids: CASSEGTGLDRYTF. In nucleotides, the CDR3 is TGTGCCAGCAGTGAGGGGACAGGATTGGATCGCTACACCTTC.

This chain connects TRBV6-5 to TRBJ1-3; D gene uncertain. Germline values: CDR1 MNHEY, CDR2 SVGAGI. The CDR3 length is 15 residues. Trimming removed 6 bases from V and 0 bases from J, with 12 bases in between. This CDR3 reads CASSPHTDSGNTIYF. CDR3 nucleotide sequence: TGTGCCAGCAGCCCCCACACCGACTCTGGAAACACCATATATTTT.

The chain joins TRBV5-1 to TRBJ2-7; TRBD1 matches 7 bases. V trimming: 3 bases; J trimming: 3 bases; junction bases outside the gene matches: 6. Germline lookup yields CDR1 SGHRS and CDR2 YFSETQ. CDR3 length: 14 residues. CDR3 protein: CASSYRDSDYEQYF. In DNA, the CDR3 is TGCGCCAGCAGCTACCGGGACAGCGACTACGAGCAGTACTTC.

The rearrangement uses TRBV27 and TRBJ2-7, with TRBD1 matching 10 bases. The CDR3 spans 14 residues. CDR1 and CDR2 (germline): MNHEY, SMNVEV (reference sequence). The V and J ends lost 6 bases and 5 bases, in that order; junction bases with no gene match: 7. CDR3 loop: CASRWDRGTDEQYF. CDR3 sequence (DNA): TGTGCCAGCAGGTGGGACAGGGGAACCGACGAGCAGTACTTC.

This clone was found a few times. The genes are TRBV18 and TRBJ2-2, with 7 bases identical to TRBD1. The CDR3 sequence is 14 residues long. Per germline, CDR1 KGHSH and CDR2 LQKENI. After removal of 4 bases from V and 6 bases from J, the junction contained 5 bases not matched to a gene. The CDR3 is CASSRDRVAGELFF. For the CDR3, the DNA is TGTGCCAGCTCACGCGACAGGGTCGCCGGGGAGCTGTTTTTT.